Presented here are 22 T cell receptor beta chains from one specimen sequenced in a study of blood T cells in healthy people across ages. With a J-beta primer mix and a sample-barcoded 5' primer, a second PCR ran about 7 to 12 cycles. MiXCR, applied by TCRdb to the 5' RACE reads, yields one record per CDR3 protein. This repertoire shows 540,000 or so distinct CDR3 sequences, 20% to 30% found once; its top ten account for around 10%. The same specimen was also included in a second study, on T cells of mothers and their children.

Material: blood. The receptor set was obtained from a boy between 10 and 17 years old in good health.

This clonotype was counted a few times. This chain links TRBV11-2 with TRBJ1-1; possibly TRBD1 for D (6 bases). The CDR3 length is 12 residues. Germline values: CDR1 SGHAT, CDR2 FQNNGV. Trimming shortened V by 6 bases and J by 8 bases, and 13 bases separated the two germline ends. Here the CDR3 DNA reads TGTGCCAGCAGGGGACACAGAGGGGAAGCTTTCTTT. Amino acid sequence: CASRGHRGEAFF.

The chain uses TRBV7-9 and TRBJ2-7, with D possibly being TRBD1 (5 bases). Looked up from germline, CDR1 is SEHNR and CDR2 is FQNEAQ (reference sequence). The CDR3 extends over 13 amino acids. Trimming pared 6 bases from V and 3 bases from J, leaving 12 bases between. CDR3 in amino acids: CASSNSGYYEQYF. CDR3 nucleotides: TGTGCCAGCAGTAACTCAGGGTACTACGAGCAGTACTTC.

This clonotype was counted between two and nine times. This rearrangement joins TRBV20-1 to TRBJ2-7, with D perhaps matching TRBD1 (5 bases). The CDR3 contains 11 residues. The germline CDR1 and CDR2 sequences are DFQATT and SNEGSKA (reference sequence). The CDR3 sequence is CSVDSAYEQYF. For the CDR3, the DNA is TGCAGCGTTGACAGTGCCTACGAGCAGTACTTC.

The CDR3 nucleotides read TGTGCCAGCAGTAGGACTAGCGGGAGCGTCGGCACCGGGGAGCTGTTTTTT. Protein product: CASSRTSGSVGTGELFF. This sequence joins TRBV27 and TRBJ2-2, with 13 bases matching TRBD2. The germline V gene encodes CDR1 MNHEY and CDR2 SMNVEV (reference sequence). V was pared by 5 bases and J by 4 bases, with 7 bases of the junction left unmatched. The CDR3 length is 17 residues.

V is TRBV7-6 and J is TRBJ2-5; D ambiguous. The CDR3 extends over 15 amino acids. The germline gives CDR1 SGHVS, CDR2 FNYEAQ. The V gene lost 5 bases and the J gene lost 5 bases, with 18 bases spanning the gap. CDR3 bases: TGTGCCAGCAGCCCTAGACCCGGTTTGGGGGAGACCCAGTACTTC. Protein product: CASSPRPGLGETQYF.

This clonotype was picked up one time. The V and J genes are TRBV7-9 and TRBJ1-5; TRBD1 aligns across 11 bases. The germline gives CDR1 SEHNR, CDR2 FQNEAQ (reference sequence). The CDR3 loop spans 16 amino acids. J lost 2 bases, V lost 5 bases, and 5 bases had no gene match. CDR3 region: CASSTGQGACNQPQHF. Here the CDR3 DNA reads TGTGCCAGCAGCACAGGACAGGGGGCATGCAATCAGCCCCAGCATTTT.

Points on this clonotype: One junction end disagrees with the germline gene, perhaps due to a read error. The rearrangement links TRBV10-3 to TRBJ2-3; 10 bases are a match to TRBD1. The CDR3 is made up of 17 amino acids. Germline assignment: CDR1 ENHRY and CDR2 SYGVKD. CDR3 nucleotides: TGCGCCATCAGTGAGCCCGAGGACAGGGGGTTTCAAGATACGCAGTATTTT. Residues: CAISEPEDRGFQDTQYF.

The rearrangement links TRBV4-1 to TRBJ2-2, with 8 nucleotides matching TRBD1. V lost 4 bases and J lost 7; bases outside the gene matches: 2. The CDR3 runs 13 residues. Germline CDR1 MGHRA, CDR2 YSYEKL. This CDR3 is CASSPTGVGELFF. As DNA, the CDR3 is TGCGCCAGCAGCCCGACAGGGGTCGGGGAGCTGTTTTTT.

The V call is TRBV11-2, the J call TRBJ2-2; 9 nucleotides agree with TRBD1. The CDR3 length is 16 residues. Looked up from germline, CDR1 is SGHAT and CDR2 is FQNNGV. Trimming removed 6 bases from V and 5 bases from J; junction bases left unmatched: 10. In nucleotides, the CDR3 is TGTGCCAGCAGAGGAATCGGGACAGGGAAGACCGGGGAGCTGTTTTTT. As protein: CASRGIGTGKTGELFF.

In regard to this clonotype: Here the CDR3 omits its conserved ending phenylalanine or tryptophan, so a read error is the likely source. Because the CDR3's place on the DNA is in doubt, the DNA is left out and the CDR3 is given as listed by TCRdb. CDR3 sequence reads: CASSQGRAYRTV. The chain is built from TRBV28 and TRBJ2-1; the D segment call TRBD1 is taken from the table without a DNA check. With termini counted, the CDR3 has 12 amino acids. Germline CDR1 is MDHEN and CDR2 is SYDVKM.

The V gene is TRBV27, the J gene TRBJ2-1; 9 nucleotides agree with TRBD2. V was pared by 2 bases and J by 8 bases, with 7 bases of the junction left unmatched. Germline V gene lookup returns CDR1 MNHEY and CDR2 SMNVEV (reference sequence). This CDR3 has 15 amino acids. The CDR3 protein is CASSLAGGPTDEQFF. DNA for the CDR3: TGTGCCAGCAGTTTAGCGGGAGGGCCGACCGATGAGCAGTTCTTC.

CDR3: CSVKIPPEKLFF. The CDR3 nucleotides are TGCAGCGTAAAGATACCGCCGGAAAAACTGTTTTTT. The chain links TRBV29-1 to TRBJ1-4, with D unclear. The CDR3 extends over 12 amino acids. Trimming pared 6 bases from V and 8 bases from J, leaving 13 bases between. Germline lookup yields CDR1 SQVTM and CDR2 ANQGSEA.

There are a few counts of this clonotype. An end of the junction differs from the germline gene, which may be a read error. The CDR3 sequence: CASNLGGSRQETQYF. CDR3 sequence (DNA): TGTGCCAGCAATTTAGGGGGATCCAGGCAAGAGACCCAGTACTTC. This chain links TRBV27 with TRBJ2-5; D might be TRBD1 (6 bases). Germline CDR1 MNHEY, CDR2 SMNVEV (reference sequence). This CDR3 has 15 residues.

The table lists this clonotype with a few counts. The rearrangement links TRBV24-1 to TRBJ2-2, with unresolved D. This CDR3 has 15 amino acids. Per germline, CDR1 KGHDR and CDR2 SFDVKD. V lost 4 bases to trimming and J lost 0 bases, with 8 bases between them. CDR3 in amino acids: CATSEQVSNTGELFF. The CDR3 nucleotides read TGTGCCACCAGTGAGCAGGTCTCGAACACCGGGGAGCTGTTTTTT.

This clonotype has a handful of counts. This chain uses TRBV21-1 with TRBJ2-2; the table's TRBD2 call for D was not verified on the DNA. TRBV21-1 is a pseudogene locus. CDR3 length: 17 residues. The DNA of the CDR3 is TGTGCCAGCAGCAAGAGGACCAGCGGGTCGAACACCGGGGAGCTGTTTTTT. It specifies CASSKRTSGSNTGELFF.

The J gene is TRBJ2-1, the V gene TRBV7-2; 8 bases agree with TRBD2. The CDR3 length is 14 residues. The germline V gene encodes CDR1 SGHTA and CDR2 FQGNSA. Germline trimming cut 4 bases from V and 6 bases from J; bases unmatched to any gene: 5. The CDR3 region is CASSYGGAGNEQFF. The CDR3 coding sequence is TGTGCCAGCAGCTACGGGGGGGCGGGCAATGAGCAGTTCTTC.

This clonotype was observed a handful of times. The chain links TRBV24-1 to TRBJ2-1, with D perhaps matching TRBD1 or TRBD2 (5 bases each). The V end lost 6 bases, the J end lost 5 bases, and 10 bases lay between the germline ends. The CDR3 is 13 amino acids. In germline, CDR1 is KGHDR, CDR2 SFDVKD. In nucleotides, the CDR3 is TGTGCCACCAGTCCGGGGCGCCACAATGAGCAGTTCTTC. Translating gives CATSPGRHNEQFF.

The rearrangement joins TRBV20-1 to TRBJ2-1; D is uncertain. The DNA end favors TRBJ2-7, so the J call may be wrong. The CDR3 runs to 14 residues. The V gene's germline CDR1 is DFQATT and CDR2 SNEGSKA (reference sequence). The CDR3 reads CSASKPVPYNEQYF. CDR3 bases: TGCAGTGCCTCAAAACCAGTACCCTACAATGAGCAGTACTTC.

J is TRBJ1-2 and V is TRBV30; D might be TRBD1 (6 bases). Germline lookup yields CDR1 GTSNPN and CDR2 SVGIG (reference sequence). The CDR3 runs to 14 residues. Trimming took 3 bases from V and 4 from J, leaving 15 bases between them. The CDR3 reads CAWSAQQGGYGYTF. The CDR3 nucleotides read TGTGCCTGGAGCGCTCAACAGGGCGGCTATGGCTACACCTTC.

The chain is built from TRBV4-1 and TRBJ2-4; 9 bases map to TRBD1. Germline V gives CDR1 MGHRA, CDR2 YSYEKL. J lost 1 base, V lost 0 bases, and 4 bases had no gene match. The CDR3 is 17 amino acids. DNA of the CDR3: TGCGCCAGCAGCCAAGAGTACAGGGGGCAGGCCAAAAACATTCAGTACTTC. It specifies CASSQEYRGQAKNIQYF.

This rearrangement joins TRBV7-9 to TRBJ2-5; no firm D call. This CDR3 is built from 15 residues. The germline V and J ends were trimmed by 8 bases and 2 bases, with 18 bases remaining between them. Germline V gene data show CDR1 as SEHNR and CDR2 as FQNEAQ (reference sequence). CDR3 amino acids: CASGQQRPPQETQYF. DNA for the CDR3: TGTGCCAGCGGCCAACAGCGTCCCCCTCAAGAGACCCAGTACTTC.

In its sample, this clonotype was seen a few times. The rearrangement uses TRBV7-2 and TRBJ1-1; D perhaps matches TRBD1 (6 bases). This CDR3 region has 15 residues. From germline, CDR1 is SGHTA and CDR2 FQGNSA. V was clipped by 9 bases and J by 1 base, with 18 bases between them. CDR3 sequence (DNA): TGTGCCAGGGGGTTTCGTACAGGGACGAACACTGAAGCTTTCTTT. As protein: CARGFRTGTNTEAFF.